This T cell receptor (beta chain) emerged from a study of blood T cell repertoires in COVID-19. The protocol was immunoSEQ multiplex PCR, while the TCRdb copy is restricted to in-frame clones and leaves out a portion. The profile shows about 320,000 clones, 90% of them singletons. This clonotype was obtained from a woman aged 25 to 39 who had been exposed to COVID-19. Sequencing was done on a sample of PBMCs or T cells enriched from blood (not recorded which).

The CDR3 DNA sequence: TGCGCCAGCAGCTTCGCCCGACAGGGGCCTGAAGCTTTCTTT. Translation gives CASSFARQGPEAFF. The chain combines TRBV5-1 with TRBJ1-1; 8 bases are a match to TRBD1. The J segment lost 6 bases and the V segment lost 2 bases, leaving 6 bases of the junction unmatched. CDR1 and CDR2 from the germline V gene are SGHRS and YFSETQ. This CDR3 spans 14 amino acids.